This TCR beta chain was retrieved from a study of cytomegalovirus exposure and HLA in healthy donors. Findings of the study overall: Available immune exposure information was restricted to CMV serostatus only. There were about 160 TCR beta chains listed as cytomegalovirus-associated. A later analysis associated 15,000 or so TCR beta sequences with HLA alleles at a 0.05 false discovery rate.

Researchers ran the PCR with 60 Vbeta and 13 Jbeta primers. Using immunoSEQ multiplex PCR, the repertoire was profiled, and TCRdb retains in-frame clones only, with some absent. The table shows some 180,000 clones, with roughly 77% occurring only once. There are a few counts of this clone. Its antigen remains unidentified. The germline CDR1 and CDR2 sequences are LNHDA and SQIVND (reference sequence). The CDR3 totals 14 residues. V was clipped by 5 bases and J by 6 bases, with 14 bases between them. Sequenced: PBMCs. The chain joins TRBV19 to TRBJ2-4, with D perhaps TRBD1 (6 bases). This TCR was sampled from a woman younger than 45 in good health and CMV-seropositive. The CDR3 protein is CASSQQGERNIQYF. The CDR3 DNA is TGTGCCAGTAGTCAACAGGGCGAACGAAACATTCAGTACTTC.